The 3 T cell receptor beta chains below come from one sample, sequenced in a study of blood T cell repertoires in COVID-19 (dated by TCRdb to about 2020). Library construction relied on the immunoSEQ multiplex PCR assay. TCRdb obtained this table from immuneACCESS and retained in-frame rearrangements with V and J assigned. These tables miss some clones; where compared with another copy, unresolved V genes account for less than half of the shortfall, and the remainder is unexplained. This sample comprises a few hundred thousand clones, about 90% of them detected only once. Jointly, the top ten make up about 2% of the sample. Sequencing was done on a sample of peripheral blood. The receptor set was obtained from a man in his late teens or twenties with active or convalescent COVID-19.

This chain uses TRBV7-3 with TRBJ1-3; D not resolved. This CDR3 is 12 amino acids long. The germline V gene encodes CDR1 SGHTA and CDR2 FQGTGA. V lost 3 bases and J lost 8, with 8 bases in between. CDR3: CASSFSLYTIYF. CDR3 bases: TGTGCCAGCAGCTTTTCTTTGTACACCATATATTTT.

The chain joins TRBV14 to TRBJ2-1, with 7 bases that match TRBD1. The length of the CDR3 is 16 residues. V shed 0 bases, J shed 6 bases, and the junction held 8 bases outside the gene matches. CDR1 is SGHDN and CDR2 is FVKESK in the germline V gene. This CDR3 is CASSQEIGTVGNEQFF. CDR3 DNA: TGTGCCAGCAGCCAAGAGATCGGGACAGTCGGCAATGAGCAGTTCTTC.

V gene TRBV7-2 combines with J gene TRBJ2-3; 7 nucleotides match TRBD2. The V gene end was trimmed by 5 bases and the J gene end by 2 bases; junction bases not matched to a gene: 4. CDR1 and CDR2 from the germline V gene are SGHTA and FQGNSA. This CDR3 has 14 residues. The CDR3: CASSGAGVTDTQYF. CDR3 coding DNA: TGTGCCAGCAGCGGGGCGGGGGTCACAGATACGCAGTATTTT. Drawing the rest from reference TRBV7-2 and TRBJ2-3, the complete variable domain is GAGVSQSPSNKVTEKGKDVELRCDPISGHTALYWYRQSLGQGLEFLIYFQGNSAPDKSGLPSDRFSAERTGGSVSTLTIQRTQQEDSAVYLCASSGAGVTDTQYFGPGTRLTVL.